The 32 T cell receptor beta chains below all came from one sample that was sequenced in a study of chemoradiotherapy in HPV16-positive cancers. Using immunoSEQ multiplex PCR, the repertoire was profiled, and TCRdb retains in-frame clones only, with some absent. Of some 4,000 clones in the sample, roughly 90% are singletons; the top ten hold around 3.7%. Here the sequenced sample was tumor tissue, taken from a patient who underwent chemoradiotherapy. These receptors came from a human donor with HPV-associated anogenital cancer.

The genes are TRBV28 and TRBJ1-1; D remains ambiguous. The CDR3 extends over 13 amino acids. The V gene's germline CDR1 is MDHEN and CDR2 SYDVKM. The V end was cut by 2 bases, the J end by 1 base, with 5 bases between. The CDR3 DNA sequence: TGTGCCAGCAGTTTAAGGGAGAACACTGAAGCTTTCTTT. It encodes CASSLRENTEAFF.

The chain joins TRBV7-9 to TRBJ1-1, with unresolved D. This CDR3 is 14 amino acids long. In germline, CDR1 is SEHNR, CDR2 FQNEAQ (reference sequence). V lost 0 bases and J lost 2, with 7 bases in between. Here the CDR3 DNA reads TGTGCCAGCAGCTTAGCGCCGGTTAACACTGAAGCTTTCTTT. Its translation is CASSLAPVNTEAFF.

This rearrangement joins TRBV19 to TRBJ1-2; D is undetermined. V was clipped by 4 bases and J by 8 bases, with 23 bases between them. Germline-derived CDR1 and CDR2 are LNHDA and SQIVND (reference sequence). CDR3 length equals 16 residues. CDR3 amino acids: CASSSEHDRRLGGYTF. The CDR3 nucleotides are TGTGCCAGTAGTAGCGAGCATGACCGCAGACTTGGCGGCTACACCTTC.

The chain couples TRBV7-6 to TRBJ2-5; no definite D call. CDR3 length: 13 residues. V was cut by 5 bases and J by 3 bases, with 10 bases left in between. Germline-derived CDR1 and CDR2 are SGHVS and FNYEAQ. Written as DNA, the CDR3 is TGTGCCAGCAGCCAGGCCCTCGAAGAGACCCAGTACTTC. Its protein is CASSQALEETQYF.

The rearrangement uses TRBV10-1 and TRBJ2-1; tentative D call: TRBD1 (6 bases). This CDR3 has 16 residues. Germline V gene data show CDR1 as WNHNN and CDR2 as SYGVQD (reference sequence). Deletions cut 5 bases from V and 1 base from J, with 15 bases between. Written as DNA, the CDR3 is TGCGCCAGCAGTAGCACAGGGACGTCTTCCTACAATGAGCAGTTCTTC. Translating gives CASSSTGTSSYNEQFF.

The CDR3 sequence is CSGGKGQGSYEQYF. Here the CDR3 DNA reads TGCAGCGGGGGGAAAGGACAGGGCAGCTACGAGCAGTACTTC. The chain is built from TRBV29-1 and TRBJ2-7, with 8 bases identical to TRBD1. CDR3 length: 14 amino acids. CDR1 is SQVTM, CDR2 ANQGSEA, per germline. Germline trimming cut 7 bases from V and 3 bases from J; bases unmatched to any gene: 11.

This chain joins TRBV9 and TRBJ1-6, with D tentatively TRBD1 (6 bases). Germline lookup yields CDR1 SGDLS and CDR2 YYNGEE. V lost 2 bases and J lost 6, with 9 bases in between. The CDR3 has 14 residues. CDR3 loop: CASSVQGFNSPLHF. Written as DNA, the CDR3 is TGTGCCAGCAGCGTTCAGGGGTTTAATTCACCCCTCCACTTT.

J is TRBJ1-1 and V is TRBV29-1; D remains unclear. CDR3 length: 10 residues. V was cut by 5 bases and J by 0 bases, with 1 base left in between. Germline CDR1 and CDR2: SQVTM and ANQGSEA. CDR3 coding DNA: TGCAGCGTTCTGAACACTGAAGCTTTCTTT. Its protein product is CSVLNTEAFF.

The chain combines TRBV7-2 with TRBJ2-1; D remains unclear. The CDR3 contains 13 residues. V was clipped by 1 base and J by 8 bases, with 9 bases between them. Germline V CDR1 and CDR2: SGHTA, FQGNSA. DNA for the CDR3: TGTGCCAGCAGCTTAGTTCAGCGACATGAGCAGTTCTTC. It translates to CASSLVQRHEQFF.

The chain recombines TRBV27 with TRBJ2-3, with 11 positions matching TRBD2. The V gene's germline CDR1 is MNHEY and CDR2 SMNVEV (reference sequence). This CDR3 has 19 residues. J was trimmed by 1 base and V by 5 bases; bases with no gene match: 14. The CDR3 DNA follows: TGTGCCAGCAGTACTATAGCGGGGGGGCCAAGGATCGGCACAGATACGCAGTATTTT. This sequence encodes CASSTIAGGPRIGTDTQYF.

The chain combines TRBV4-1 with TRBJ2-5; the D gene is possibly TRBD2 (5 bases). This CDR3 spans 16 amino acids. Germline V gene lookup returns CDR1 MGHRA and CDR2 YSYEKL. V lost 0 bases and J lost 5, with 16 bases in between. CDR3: CASSQDTVGPGETQYF. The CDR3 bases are TGCGCCAGCAGCCAAGATACGGTCGGACCGGGGGAGACCCAGTACTTC.

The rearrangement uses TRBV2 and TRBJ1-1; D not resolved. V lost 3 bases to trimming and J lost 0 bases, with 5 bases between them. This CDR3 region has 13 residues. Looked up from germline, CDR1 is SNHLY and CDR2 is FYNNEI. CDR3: CASSDALNTEAFF. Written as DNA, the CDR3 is TGTGCCAGCAGTGACGCACTGAACACTGAAGCTTTCTTT.

CDR3 protein: CASSIGTGLHQSYEQYF. The CDR3 DNA reads TGTGCCAGCAGCATCGGGACAGGGTTACATCAATCCTACGAGCAGTACTTC. The chain couples TRBV7-9 to TRBJ2-7; 9 bases line up with TRBD1. Trimming cost V 5 bases and J 1 base; bases outside gene matches: 12. The CDR3 loop spans 17 amino acids. CDR1 SEHNR and CDR2 FQNEAQ come from the germline V gene (reference sequence).

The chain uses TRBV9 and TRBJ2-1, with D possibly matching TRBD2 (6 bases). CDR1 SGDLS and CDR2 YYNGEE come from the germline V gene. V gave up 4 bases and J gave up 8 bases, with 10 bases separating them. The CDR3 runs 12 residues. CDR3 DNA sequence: TGTGCCAGCAGCCCAGGAGGGGATGAGCAGTTCTTC. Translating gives CASSPGGDEQFF.

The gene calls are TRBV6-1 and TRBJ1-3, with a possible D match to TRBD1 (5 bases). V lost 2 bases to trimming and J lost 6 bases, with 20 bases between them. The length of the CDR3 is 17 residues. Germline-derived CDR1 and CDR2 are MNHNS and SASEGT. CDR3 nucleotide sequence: TGTGCCAGCAGTGAAAGTTCTAGGCAGGCCGGGGCAAACACCATATATTTT. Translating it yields CASSESSRQAGANTIYF.

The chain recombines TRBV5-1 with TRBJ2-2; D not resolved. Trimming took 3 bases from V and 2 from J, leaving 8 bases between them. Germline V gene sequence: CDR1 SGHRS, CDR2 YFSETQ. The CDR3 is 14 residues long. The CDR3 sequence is CASSSYHNTGELFF. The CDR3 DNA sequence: TGCGCCAGCAGCTCATATCATAACACCGGGGAGCTGTTTTTT. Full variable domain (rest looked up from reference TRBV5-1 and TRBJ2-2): KAGVTQTPRYLIKTRGQQVTLSCSPISGHRSVSWYQQTPGQGLQFLFEYFSETQRNKGNFPGRFSGRQFSNSRSEMNVSTLELGDSALYLCASSSYHNTGELFFGEGSRLTVL.

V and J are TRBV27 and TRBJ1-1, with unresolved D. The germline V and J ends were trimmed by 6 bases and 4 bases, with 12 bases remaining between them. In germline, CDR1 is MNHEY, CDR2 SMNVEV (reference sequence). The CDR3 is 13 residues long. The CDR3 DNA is TGTGCCAGCAGGTATAGACAATTCACTGAAGCTTTCTTT. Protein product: CASRYRQFTEAFF.

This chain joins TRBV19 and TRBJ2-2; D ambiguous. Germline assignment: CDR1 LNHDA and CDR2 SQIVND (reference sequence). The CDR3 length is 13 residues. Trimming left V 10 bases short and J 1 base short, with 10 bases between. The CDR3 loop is CATLKRNTGELFF. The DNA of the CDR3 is TGTGCCACCCTTAAGAGGAACACCGGGGAGCTGTTTTTT.

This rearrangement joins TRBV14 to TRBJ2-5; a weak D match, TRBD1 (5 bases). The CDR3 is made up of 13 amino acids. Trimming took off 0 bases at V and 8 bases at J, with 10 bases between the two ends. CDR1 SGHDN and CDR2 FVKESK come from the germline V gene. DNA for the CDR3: TGTGCCAGCAGCCAAGATTTCCAGGGAACCCAGTACTTC. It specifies CASSQDFQGTQYF.

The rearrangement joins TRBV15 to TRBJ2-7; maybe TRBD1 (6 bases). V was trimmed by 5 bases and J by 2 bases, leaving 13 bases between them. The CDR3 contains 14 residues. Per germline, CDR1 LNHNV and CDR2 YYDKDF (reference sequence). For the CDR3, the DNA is TGTGCCACCAGCTCTAGACAGGCTCCCTACGAGCAGTACTTC. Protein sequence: CATSSRQAPYEQYF.

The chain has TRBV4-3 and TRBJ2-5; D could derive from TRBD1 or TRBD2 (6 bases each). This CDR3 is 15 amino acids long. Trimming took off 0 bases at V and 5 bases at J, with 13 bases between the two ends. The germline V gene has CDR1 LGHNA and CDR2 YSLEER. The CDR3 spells CASSQDLGGHETQYF. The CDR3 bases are TGCGCCAGCAGCCAAGACCTTGGGGGGCATGAGACCCAGTACTTC.

This CDR3 reads CAIKHTDRAYEQYF. CDR3 coding DNA: TGTGCCATTAAACACACGGACAGGGCTTACGAGCAGTACTTC. The gene calls are TRBV10-3 and TRBJ2-7; 8 positions agree with TRBD1. Germline V gives CDR1 ENHRY, CDR2 SYGVKD. CDR3 length: 14 amino acids. Trimming at V came to 9 bases and at J to 4 bases, leaving 11 bases not matched to a gene.

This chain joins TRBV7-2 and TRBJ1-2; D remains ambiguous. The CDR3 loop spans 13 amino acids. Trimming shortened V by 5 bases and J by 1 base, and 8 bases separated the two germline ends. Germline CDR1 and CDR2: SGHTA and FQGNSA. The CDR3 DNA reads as TGTGCCAGCAGCCAACAGATTAACTATGGCTACACCTTC. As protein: CASSQQINYGYTF.

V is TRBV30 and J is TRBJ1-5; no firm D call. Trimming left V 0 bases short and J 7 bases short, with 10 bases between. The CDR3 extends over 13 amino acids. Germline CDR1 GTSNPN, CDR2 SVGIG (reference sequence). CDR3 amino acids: CAWSVSERQPQHF. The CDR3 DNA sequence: TGTGCCTGGAGTGTAAGCGAGCGGCAGCCCCAGCATTTT.

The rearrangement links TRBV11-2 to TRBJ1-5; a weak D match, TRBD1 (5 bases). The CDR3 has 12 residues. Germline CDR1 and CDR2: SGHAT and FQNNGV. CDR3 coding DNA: TGTCCCCCGGGGGGTAGCAATCAGCCCCAGCATTTT. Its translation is CPPGGSNQPQHF.

CDR3 nucleotide sequence: TGTGCCAGCAGCGTAGGGGCAACACGGGGTGGTAGGAATTCACCCCTCCACTTT. It specifies CASSVGATRGGRNSPLHF. The gene calls are TRBV9 and TRBJ1-6; D ambiguous. V was clipped by 0 bases and J by 7 bases, with 20 bases between them. This CDR3 spans 18 amino acids. Germline loops: CDR1 SGDLS, CDR2 YYNGEE.

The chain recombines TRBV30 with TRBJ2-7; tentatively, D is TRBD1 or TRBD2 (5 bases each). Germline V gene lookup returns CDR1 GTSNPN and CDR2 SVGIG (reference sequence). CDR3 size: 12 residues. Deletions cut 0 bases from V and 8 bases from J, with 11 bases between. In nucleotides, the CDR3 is TGTGCCTGGAGTGTACTGACGGGGCAGCAGTACTTC. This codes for CAWSVLTGQQYF.

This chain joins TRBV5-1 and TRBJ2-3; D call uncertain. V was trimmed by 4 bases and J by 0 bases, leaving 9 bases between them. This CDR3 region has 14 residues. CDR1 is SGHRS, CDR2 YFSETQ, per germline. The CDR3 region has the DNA TGCGCCAGCAGCGTGACAATTAGCACAGATACGCAGTATTTT. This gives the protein CASSVTISTDTQYF.

The CDR3 here is CASSPGEVYTF. The CDR3 DNA follows: TGTGCCAGCTCACCAGGGGAAGTCTACACCTTC. The chain carries TRBV18 and TRBJ1-2, with D unresolved. The CDR3 consists of 11 residues. Germline V gives CDR1 KGHSH, CDR2 LQKENI. Trimming removed 2 bases at V and 10 bases at J, with 8 bases between.

CDR3 DNA sequence: TGTGCCAGCAGCAAAGGACAGGACCCCTCTGGAAACACCATATATTTT. As protein: CASSKGQDPSGNTIYF. This chain links TRBV5-4 with TRBJ1-3; 7 positions agree with TRBD1. Losses at the gene ends were 4 bases for V and 0 bases for J; bases not matched to a gene: 7. The germline V gene encodes CDR1 SGHNT and CDR2 YYREEE (reference sequence). This CDR3 has 16 residues.

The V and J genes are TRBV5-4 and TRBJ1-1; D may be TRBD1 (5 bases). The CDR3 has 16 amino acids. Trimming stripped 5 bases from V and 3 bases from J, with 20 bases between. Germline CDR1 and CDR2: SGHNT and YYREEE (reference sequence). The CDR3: CASSRDAGLSDTEAFF. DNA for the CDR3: TGTGCCAGCAGTAGGGACGCGGGTCTTTCGGACACTGAAGCTTTCTTT.

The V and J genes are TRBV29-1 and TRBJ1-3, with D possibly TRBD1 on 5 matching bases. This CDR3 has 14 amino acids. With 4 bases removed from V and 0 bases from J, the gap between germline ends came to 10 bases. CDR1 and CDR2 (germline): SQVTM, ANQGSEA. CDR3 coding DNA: TGCAGCGTTGTCGACAGCCACTCTGGAAACACCATATATTTT. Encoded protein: CSVVDSHSGNTIYF.